This T cell receptor (beta chain) was sequenced in a study of T-cell reconstitution after alpha-beta-depleted transplantation in children. Germline CDR1 is DFQATT and CDR2 is SNEGSKA (reference sequence). The CDR3 length is 14 residues. V lost 3 bases and J lost 3, with 12 bases in between. Unique molecular identifiers were incorporated during preparation of the TCRbeta library. A single record per CDR3 protein comes from TCRdb applying MiXCR to the PCR reads. Of some 600,000 distinct CDR3 sequences listed, roughly 15% are singletons. This clonotype was found many times. The clonotype was recovered from a human donor who donated a stem cell graft to a child with acute myeloid leukemia. The material sequenced was PBMCs from the stem cell graft donor, taken from the stem cell graft. The chain couples TRBV20-1 to TRBJ2-1; D may be TRBD1 or TRBD2 (6 bases each). The CDR3 bases are TGCAGTGCTAGCCGGGGGCCCATCTACAATGAGCAGTTCTTC. Protein product: CSASRGPIYNEQFF.